Below, 8 T cell receptor beta chains from the same sample are listed, as sequenced in a study of shared clonotypes between healthy human individuals. Method: immunoSEQ multiplex PCR; TCRdb's copy keeps in-frame clones and lacks some. This sample carries hundreds of thousands of clones, roughly 73% of them seen once, and the ten largest clones take around 2%. Sequencing was carried out using memory CD4+ T cells sorted from blood. As for subset: CD45RA-negative fraction. All receptors come from a woman aged 25 to 39 in good health.

The J gene is TRBJ2-5, the V gene TRBV2, with TRBD2 matching over 11 bases. The trim removed 8 bases at V and 8 bases at J, leaving 4 bases unmatched. The CDR3 consists of 12 residues. Germline assignment: CDR1 SNHLY and CDR2 FYNNEI. The CDR3 DNA is TGTGCCAGCGGGCTAGCGGGAGGAACCCAGTACTTC. Its translation: CASGLAGGTQYF.

This clone was seen more than once but under ten times. The V gene is TRBV30, the J gene TRBJ1-2; D gene ambiguous. In germline, CDR1 is GTSNPN, CDR2 SVGIG (reference sequence). Deletions cut 7 bases from V and 3 bases from J, with 21 bases between. CDR3 length: 15 residues. CDR3 nucleotide sequence: TGTGCCTTCTCGATCCCCCATAAGGTTTACTATGGCTACACCTTC. Encoded protein: CAFSIPHKVYYGYTF.

The chain recombines TRBV5-1 with TRBJ2-6; D is unresolved. V was trimmed by 0 bases and J by 4 bases, leaving 8 bases between them. Germline lookup yields CDR1 SGHRS and CDR2 YFSETQ. CDR3 length: 15 amino acids. CDR3 sequence: CASSLAVSGANVLTF. The CDR3 region has the DNA TGCGCCAGCAGCTTGGCGGTATCAGGGGCCAACGTCCTGACTTTC. Combining the CDR3 with reference TRBV5-1 and TRBJ2-6 gives the whole variable domain KAGVTQTPRYLIKTRGQQVTLSCSPISGHRSVSWYQQTPGQGLQFLFEYFSETQRNKGNFPGRFSGRQFSNSRSEMNVSTLELGDSALYLCASSLAVSGANVLTFGAGSRLTVL.

This rearrangement joins TRBV28 to TRBJ2-7; D is ambiguous. CDR3 length: 13 residues. Between the trimmed V and J ends, which lost 4 bases and 0 bases, there was a span of 7 bases. Germline V gives CDR1 MDHEN, CDR2 SYDVKM. The CDR3 sequence is CASSSGNSYEQYF. As DNA, the CDR3 is TGTGCCAGCAGTTCAGGCAACTCCTACGAGCAGTACTTC. Full variable domain (outside the CDR3, taken from reference TRBV28 and TRBJ2-7): DVKVTQSSRYLVKRTGEKVFLECVQDMDHENMFWYRQDPGLGLRLIYFSYDVKMKEKGDIPEGYSVSREKKERFSLILESASTNQTSMYLCASSSGNSYEQYFGPGTRLTVT.

This rearrangement joins TRBV28 to TRBJ2-3, with 9 bases matching TRBD1. V was clipped by 6 bases and J by 4 bases; unmatched bases: 8. The CDR3 consists of 15 residues. Germline V lookup: CDR1 MDHEN, CDR2 SYDVKM. The CDR3 DNA follows: TGTGCCAGCAGCCGTCCCGGGACAGGGCCAGATACGCAGTATTTT. This gives the protein CASSRPGTGPDTQYF.

This rearrangement joins TRBV7-3 to TRBJ1-4, with a weak D call TRBD1 (5 bases). Trimming removed 2 bases at V and 7 bases at J, with 17 bases between. Per germline, CDR1 SGHTA and CDR2 FQGTGA. The CDR3 sequence is 16 residues long. The CDR3 sequence is CASSLESTGSVEKLFF. CDR3 nucleotide sequence: TGTGCCAGCAGCTTAGAATCAACAGGTTCGGTTGAAAAACTGTTTTTT. The full variable domain, with the rest looked up from reference TRBV7-3 and TRBJ1-4, is GAGVSQTPSNKVTEKGKYVELRCDPISGHTALYWYRQSLGQGPEFLIYFQGTGAADDSGLPNDRFFAVRPEGSVSTLKIQRTERGDSAVYLCASSLESTGSVEKLFFGSGTQLSVL.

The rearrangement uses TRBV27 and TRBJ1-1, with TRBD1 matching over 7 bases. The CDR3 consists of 14 residues. Unmatched junction bases numbered 7, after V lost 2 bases and J lost 7 bases. Germline loops: CDR1 MNHEY, CDR2 SMNVEV (reference sequence). CDR3 sequence: CASSLNRRDSEAFF. CDR3 bases: TGTGCCAGCAGTTTAAACCGTCGGGACAGTGAAGCTTTCTTT.

This clone has a handful of counts. The chain uses TRBV19 and TRBJ1-2, with no clear D. The CDR3 is 13 residues long. The ends were cut back, 0 bases at V and 0 bases at J, with 2 bases in the middle. Germline V CDR1 and CDR2: LNHDA, SQIVND (reference sequence). The CDR3 coding sequence is TGTGCCAGTAGTATAGACACTAACTATGGCTACACCTTC. It translates to CASSIDTNYGYTF.